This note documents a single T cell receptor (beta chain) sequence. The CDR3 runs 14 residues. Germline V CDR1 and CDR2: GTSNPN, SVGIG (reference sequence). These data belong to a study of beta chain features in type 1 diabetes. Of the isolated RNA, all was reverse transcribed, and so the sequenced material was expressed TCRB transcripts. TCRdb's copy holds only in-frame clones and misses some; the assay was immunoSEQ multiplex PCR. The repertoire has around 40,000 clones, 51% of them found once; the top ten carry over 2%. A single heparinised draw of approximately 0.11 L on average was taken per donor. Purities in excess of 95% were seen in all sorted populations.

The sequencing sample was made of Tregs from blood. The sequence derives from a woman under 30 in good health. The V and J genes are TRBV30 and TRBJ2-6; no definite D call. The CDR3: CARNSLSGANVLTF. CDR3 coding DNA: TGTGCACGAAACAGCCTCTCTGGGGCCAACGTCCTGACTTTC.